A single sample gave rise to the 19 T cell receptor beta chains below, sequenced in a study of tumor and adjacent non-tumor tissue in lung cancer. TCRbeta libraries were built with three rounds of nested PCR, modified from ARM-PCR. TCRdb reanalysed the multiplex PCR reads using MiXCR and keeps one entry per CDR3 protein. The data hold fewer than 90,000 distinct CDR3 sequences, with more than 65% observed a single time. No cell sorting was done before RNA was extracted from the tissue. Distant lung tissue was collected more than 3 cm away from the tumor edge. Sequencing was performed on distant non-tumor lung tissue. The receptors were gathered from a woman between 45 and 60 years old with non-small cell lung cancer.

Concerning this clonotype: At one end, the junction sequence differs from germline, possibly due to a read error. CDR3 nucleotides: TGCGCCAACAGCCAAACTAGCGGGATGTACGAGCAGTACTTC. Amino acid sequence: CANSQTSGMYEQYF. This chain joins TRBV4-1 and TRBJ2-7; 10 bases align to TRBD2. The CDR3 contains 14 residues. CDR1 is MGHRA, CDR2 YSYEKL, per germline.

Comments on this clonotype: Relative to the germline gene, one junction end is altered; a read error may explain this. V gene TRBV28 combines with J gene TRBJ2-2; D possibly corresponds to TRBD2 (6 bases). The CDR3 extends over 18 amino acids. The germline gives CDR1 MDHEN, CDR2 SYDVKM. CDR3 protein: CANSLPHFTGDNTGELFF. As DNA, the CDR3 is TGTGCCAACAGTCTACCCCACTTTACGGGAGATAACACCGGTGAGCTGTTTTTT.

The CDR3 loop reads CARGRRIQETQYF. The DNA of the CDR3 is TGCGCCAGAGGGCGGCGAATCCAAGAGACCCAGTACTTC. The chain combines TRBV5-1 with TRBJ2-5; D is ambiguous. V lost 8 bases, J lost 1 base, and 12 bases lay in between. This CDR3 has 13 amino acids. CDR1 is SGHRS and CDR2 is YFSETQ in the germline V gene.

This clonotype was found many times. V gene TRBV5-5 combines with J gene TRBJ2-1; 10 bases match TRBD1. With V trimmed by 2 bases and J by 6 bases, 5 bases remained unmatched. From germline, CDR1 is SGHKS and CDR2 YYEKEE (reference sequence). The CDR3 totals 15 residues. This CDR3 reads CASSFRQGAGNEQFF. The CDR3 DNA reads as TGTGCCAGCAGCTTCAGACAGGGGGCTGGCAATGAGCAGTTCTTC.

Notes on this clonotype: This sequence may be a read error, since a much larger clone differs from it by one base. The chain uses TRBV24-1 and TRBJ2-7, with 10 bases identical to TRBD2. The CDR3 totals 14 residues. Germline V gene data show CDR1 as KGHDR and CDR2 as SFDVKD. CDR3 sequence: CVTSDSSGRLEQYF. The CDR3 DNA reads TGTGTCACCAGTGACTCTAGCGGGAGACTCGAGCAGTACTTC.

Worth noting for this clonotype: Sequence at one end of the junction differs from germline and may be a read error. The V call is TRBV12-3 or TRBV12-4, the J call TRBJ2-1; 9 bases are shared with TRBD2. This CDR3 has 15 residues. In DNA form, the CDR3 reads TGTGCCAGCTGTTTAGGGCTAGCGGGATATAATGAGCAGTTCTTC. Its protein is CASCLGLAGYNEQFF.

Concerning this clonotype: A junction boundary mismatches the germline segment, possibly from a read error. The V and J genes are TRBV4-2 and TRBJ2-7; D is ambiguous. Germline CDR1 and CDR2: LGHNA and YNFKEQ. The CDR3 totals 16 residues. CDR3 coding DNA: TGTGCCAGCGGCCATGCAGAAGAGGCGGTCCCCTACAAGCAGTACTTC. This sequence encodes CASGHAEEAVPYKQYF.

The rearrangement uses TRBV6-5 and TRBJ1-1; D remains ambiguous. The CDR3 loop spans 12 amino acids. The germline V gene encodes CDR1 MNHEY and CDR2 SVGAGI. V was trimmed by 1 base and J by 3 bases, leaving 3 bases between them. The CDR3 DNA sequence: TGTGCCAGCAGTTACTGGGACACTGAAGCTTTCTTT. Translating it yields CASSYWDTEAFF.

Note on this clonotype: The junction departs from the called germline gene at one end, perhaps through a read error. This chain joins TRBV4-1 and TRBJ1-1; TRBD1 might be the D (5 bases). From germline, CDR1 is MGHRA and CDR2 YSYEKL. The CDR3 sequence is 15 residues long. CDR3 in DNA: TGCGCCTGCAGCCAAGGGGAGAGGTGGGACACTGAAGCTTTCTTT. It encodes CACSQGERWDTEAFF.

To note about this clonotype: A read error is possible here, since a much larger clone lies one base away. The V call is TRBV5-1, the J call TRBJ2-7; D not resolved. CDR1 SGHRS and CDR2 YFSETQ come from the germline V gene. V shed 5 bases and J shed 4 bases, with 13 bases lying between them. The CDR3 length is 13 residues. The CDR3 loop is CASRWTGLYEQYF. The CDR3 DNA reads as TGCGCCAGCAGATGGACGGGCCTATACGAGCAGTACTTC.

Concerning this clonotype: Germline is not matched at one junction end, which may reflect a read error. The rearrangement uses TRBV30 and TRBJ2-7; TRBD1 is a possible D gene (5 bases). The V gene's germline CDR1 is GTSNPN and CDR2 SVGIG (reference sequence). The length of the CDR3 is 17 residues. The CDR3 DNA is TGTGTCTGGAAACGTTTTTTTAGGGGTTCCGACTCCTACGAGCAGTACTTC. Amino acids: CVWKRFFRGSDSYEQYF.

Comments on this clonotype: The junction departs from the called germline gene at one end, perhaps through a read error. V and J are TRBV11-2 and TRBJ2-1; 10 nucleotides match TRBD2. Per the germline V gene, CDR1 is SGHAT and CDR2 is FQNNGV. CDR3 length: 17 residues. CDR3: CASGLRVTSGRAGEQFF. CDR3 coding DNA: TGTGCCAGCGGCTTACGGGTTACCAGCGGGAGGGCAGGTGAGCAGTTCTTC.

The chain carries TRBV29-1 and TRBJ2-3; D unclear. Germline V CDR1 and CDR2: SQVTM, ANQGSEA. The germline V and J ends were trimmed by 4 bases and 11 bases, with 22 bases remaining between them. The CDR3 extends over 14 amino acids. The chain's CDR3 is CSVGWLEYTVMQYF. CDR3 DNA sequence: TGCAGCGTTGGATGGCTGGAATACACAGTTATGCAGTATTTT.

A single count supports this clonotype. The CDR3 does not end in the conserved phenylalanine or tryptophan, so this is likely a read error. The DNA is omitted, as the CDR3 cannot be located on it reliably, and the CDR3 follows TCRdb's listing. This rearrangement joins TRBV4-1 to TRBJ2-3; the table gives TRBD2 as D, unverified against the DNA. The CDR3 numbers 13 amino acids, ends counted. The germline V gene encodes CDR1 MGHRA and CDR2 YSYEKL. CDR3 loop: CASHTSVTDTQYS.

On this clonotype: The CDR3 ends on some other residue instead of the conserved phenylalanine or tryptophan, so this is likely a read error. The chain uses TRBV5-5 and TRBJ2-7, with a tentative D call TRBD1 (5 bases). The germline V gene has CDR1 SGHKS and CDR2 YYEKEE (reference sequence). The CDR3 contains 16 residues. The CDR3 DNA sequence: TGTGCCAGCAGGTTCTCCATTCTCGACAGAGCCTATGAGCAGTACCTC. This translates into CASRFSILDRAYEQYL.

Concerning this clonotype: The germline gene is not matched at one end of the junction; a read error may be the cause. In nucleotides, the CDR3 is TGTGCCAGCAATTACGGGTCGAACGAAGAGACCCACTACTTC. Amino acids: CASNYGSNEETHYF. The chain couples TRBV6-6 to TRBJ2-5; no reliable D call. The CDR3 is made up of 14 amino acids. Germline V CDR1 and CDR2: MNHNY, SVGAGI (reference sequence).

In regard to this clonotype: The germline gene is not matched at one end of the junction; a read error may be the cause. The chain couples TRBV5-1 to TRBJ2-1; D is ambiguous. The CDR3 loop spans 18 amino acids. The germline V gene encodes CDR1 SGHRS and CDR2 YFSETQ. The CDR3 here is CVSSPLINGPGSYSEQFF. CDR3 DNA: TGTGTCAGCAGCCCGCTTATTAACGGGCCTGGCTCCTACAGTGAGCAGTTCTTC.

Comments on this clonotype: The junction shows a germline mismatch at one end, possibly a read error. The V and J genes are TRBV5-1 and TRBJ2-2, with D perhaps matching TRBD2 (5 bases). This CDR3 comprises 14 residues. Germline loops: CDR1 SGHRS, CDR2 YFSETQ. The DNA of the CDR3 is TGCGCCAGCAGTTTGGACGGGAACACCGGGAAGCTGTTTTTT. It translates to CASSLDGNTGKLFF. Filled out from reference TRBV5-1 and TRBJ2-2, the complete variable domain reads KAGVTQTPRYLIKTRGQQVTLSCSPISGHRSVSWYQQTPGQGLQFLFEYFSETQRNKGNFPGRFSGRQFSNSRSEMNVSTLELGDSALYLCASSLDGNTGKLFFGEGSRLTVL.

This clonotype was counted once. The chain employs TRBV11-2 and TRBJ2-7, with TRBD2 identical over 8 bases. Trimming cost V 5 bases and J 13 bases; bases outside gene matches: 22. The CDR3 has 16 amino acids. Germline lookup yields CDR1 SGHAT and CDR2 FQNNGV. CDR3 bases: TGTGCCAGCAGCCCCAGCCGACTAGCGTCGTCTTACGAACACTACTTC. It codes for CASSPSRLASSYEHYF. Based on the CDR3 plus reference TRBV11-2 and TRBJ2-7, the full variable domain is EAGVAQSPRYKIIEKRQSVAFWCNPISGHATLYWYQQILGQGPKLLIQFQNNGVVDDSQLPKDRFSAERLKGVDSTLKIQPAKLEDSAVYLCASSPSRLASSYEHYFGPGTRLTVT.